The 13 T cell receptor beta chains presented below share a single source sample, sequenced in a study of blood T cells in healthy people across ages. Alongside a J-beta primer mix, a sample-barcoded 5' primer served in a second PCR lasting about 7 to 12 cycles. One entry per CDR3 protein results from TCRdb running MiXCR on the 5' RACE reads. The sample records 1.5 million to 2 million distinct CDR3 sequences, over 25% being singletons. The sample consisted of blood. All receptors derive from a woman aged 25 to 39 in good health.

The gene calls are TRBV5-6 and TRBJ2-5; 12 nucleotides match TRBD2. CDR3 size: 16 residues. The J segment lost 2 bases and the V segment lost 3 bases, leaving 5 bases of the junction unmatched. Germline V lookup: CDR1 SGHDT, CDR2 YYEEEE. Written as DNA, the CDR3 is TGTGCCAGCAGCTCCTGGACTAGCGGGGAACAAGAGACCCAGTACTTC. Its translation: CASSSWTSGEQETQYF.

The chain is built from TRBV15 and TRBJ1-2; D is unresolved. Germline-derived CDR1 and CDR2 are LNHNV and YYDKDF (reference sequence). The CDR3 loop spans 15 amino acids. With 9 bases removed from V and 2 bases from J, the gap between germline ends came to 19 bases. The CDR3 protein is CATSPNTQINYGYTF. The CDR3 coding sequence is TGTGCCACTAGCCCGAACACGCAGATCAACTATGGCTACACCTTC.

This clonotype was counted at least ten times. The V gene is TRBV4-1, the J gene TRBJ2-7, with a tentative D call TRBD2 (6 bases). Trimming stripped 3 bases from V and 2 bases from J, with 23 bases between. This CDR3 spans 18 amino acids. The germline gives CDR1 MGHRA, CDR2 YSYEKL. CDR3 coding DNA: TGCGCCAGCAGCCAGGACGGGGGTAGGGCGGTTCTACCCTACGAGCAGTACTTC. Translation: CASSQDGGRAVLPYEQYF.

This clonotype was seen repeatedly, ten times or more. This chain joins TRBV2 and TRBJ2-7; D gene unclear. Germline V gene lookup returns CDR1 SNHLY and CDR2 FYNNEI. V lost 4 bases and J lost 0, with 7 bases in between. CDR3 length: 13 amino acids. Here the CDR3 DNA reads TGTGCCAGCAGTGTAGTTCCCTCCTACGAGCAGTACTTC. Encoded protein: CASSVVPSYEQYF. Full variable domain (remainder filled in from reference TRBV2 and TRBJ2-7): EPEVTQTPSHQVTQMGQEVILRCVPISNHLYFYWYRQILGQKVEFLVSFYNNEISEKSEIFDDQFSVERPDGSNFTLKIRSTKLEDSAMYFCASSVVPSYEQYFGPGTRLTVT.

In its sample, this clonotype was seen many times. This sequence joins TRBV15 and TRBJ2-3; the D is unclear. This CDR3 is 12 amino acids long. In germline, CDR1 is LNHNV, CDR2 YYDKDF (reference sequence). With 5 bases removed from V and 4 bases from J, the gap between germline ends came to 7 bases. CDR3 bases: TGTGCCACCAGCGGACCGGCAGATACGCAGTATTTT. Amino acids: CATSGPADTQYF.

This clonotype was found many times. This chain uses TRBV3-1 with TRBJ1-2; D is unresolved. The CDR3 is 12 amino acids. With 7 bases removed from V and 9 bases from J, the gap between germline ends came to 15 bases. CDR1 is LGHDT and CDR2 is YNNKEL in the germline V gene (reference sequence). CDR3 protein: CASKSASARYTF. The CDR3 region has the DNA TGTGCCAGCAAGTCTGCATCCGCCCGCTACACCTTC. The variable domain in full, completed from reference TRBV3-1 and TRBJ1-2, reads DTAVSQTPKYLVTQMGNDKSIKCEQNLGHDTMYWYKQDSKKFLKIMFSYNNKELIINETVPNRFSPKSPDKAHLNLHINSLELGDSAVYFCASKSASARYTFGSGTRLTVV.

This clonotype was seen a handful of times. CDR3 residues: CSVDKRSSNTQYF. CDR3 sequence (DNA): TGCAGCGTAGACAAAAGGAGTAGCAATACGCAGTATTTT. The chain carries TRBV29-1 and TRBJ2-3; the D is unclear. This CDR3 has 13 residues. Per the germline V gene, CDR1 is SQVTM and CDR2 is ANQGSEA. The V end lost 6 bases, the J end lost 7 bases, and 17 bases lay between the germline ends.

This sequence joins TRBV7-2 and TRBJ2-3; 9 bases align to TRBD2. The germline V gene encodes CDR1 SGHTA and CDR2 FQGNSA. Unmatched junction bases numbered 10, after V lost 1 base and J lost 5 bases. The CDR3 is 17 residues long. The CDR3 bases are TGTGCCAGCAGCTTAGGAGCCTGGGAGCGGGGGGAAGATACGCAGTATTTT. The encoded protein is CASSLGAWERGEDTQYF.

In this sample, this clonotype turned up a few times. The chain links TRBV29-1 to TRBJ2-1, with 8 bases identical to TRBD2. The germline V gene encodes CDR1 SQVTM and CDR2 ANQGSEA. V shed 8 bases, J shed 9 bases, and the junction held 15 bases outside the gene matches. CDR3 length: 14 residues. The CDR3 DNA is TGCAGCACTGGGAGTATAGCGGGAAGTCTTGAGCAGTTCTTC. It codes for CSTGSIAGSLEQFF.

This clonotype was seen a handful of times. V gene TRBV12-3 or TRBV12-4 combines with J gene TRBJ2-4; unclear D gene. The CDR3 covers 14 residues. Trimming pared 1 base from V and 9 bases from J, leaving 13 bases between. As DNA, the CDR3 is TGTGCCAGCAGTTTAGGGGCAGGATTGGCCATTCAGTACTTC. Translating gives CASSLGAGLAIQYF.

The chain uses TRBV29-1 and TRBJ2-5; D might be TRBD1 (6 bases). The CDR3 totals 14 residues. Germline CDR1 and CDR2: SQVTM and ANQGSEA. V gave up 8 bases and J gave up 6 bases, with 22 bases separating them. The CDR3 loop is CSFSLWTEGKTQYF. The CDR3 DNA sequence: TGCAGCTTCTCCCTGTGGACAGAGGGGAAGACCCAGTACTTC.

The rearrangement links TRBV28 to TRBJ2-7; 9 bases match TRBD1. TRBJ2-5 matches the DNA end more closely, so the J call is doubtful. This CDR3 is 15 amino acids long. In germline, CDR1 is MDHEN, CDR2 SYDVKM. This chain's CDR3 is CASSETGGAEETQYF. The CDR3 DNA reads as TGTGCCAGCAGTGAAACAGGGGGCGCGGAAGAGACCCAGTACTTC.

The V gene is TRBV7-6, the J gene TRBJ2-4; 7 nucleotides line up with TRBD2. Germline CDR1 and CDR2: SGHVS and FNYEAQ. Losses at the gene ends were 4 bases for V and 1 base for J; bases not matched to a gene: 7. The CDR3 has 16 amino acids. This CDR3 is CASSSYPREAKNIQYF. CDR3 nucleotides: TGTGCCAGCAGCTCATACCCGCGGGAGGCCAAAAACATTCAGTACTTC.